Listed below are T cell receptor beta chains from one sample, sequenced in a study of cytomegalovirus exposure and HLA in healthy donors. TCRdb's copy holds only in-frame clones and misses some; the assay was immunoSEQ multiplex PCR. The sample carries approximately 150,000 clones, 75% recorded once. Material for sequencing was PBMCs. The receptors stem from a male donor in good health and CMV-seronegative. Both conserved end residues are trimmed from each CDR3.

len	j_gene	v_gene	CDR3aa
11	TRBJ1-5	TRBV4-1	ASSQDRGQPQH
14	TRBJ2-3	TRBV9	ASSAGTSGVTDTQY
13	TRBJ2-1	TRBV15	ATSYPSGRAGEQF
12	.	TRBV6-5	ASSYNGLSREQY
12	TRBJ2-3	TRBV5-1	ASSGGGRTDTQY
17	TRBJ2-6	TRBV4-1	ASRTGAGQGFSGANVLT
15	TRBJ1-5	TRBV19	ASSIGITYRANQPQH
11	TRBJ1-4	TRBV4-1	ASRSWQGPELF
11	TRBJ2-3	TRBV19	ASTPPSTDTQY
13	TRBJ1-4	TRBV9	ASSPSRDRAEKLF
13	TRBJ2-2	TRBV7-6	ASSQRQGAVGELF
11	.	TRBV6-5	ASSRPSTREQY
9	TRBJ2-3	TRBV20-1	SARGREAAY
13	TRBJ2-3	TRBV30	AWSDGQGMTDTQY
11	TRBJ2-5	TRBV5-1	ASSDRGRETQY
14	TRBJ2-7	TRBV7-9	ASSLWPGTASYEQY
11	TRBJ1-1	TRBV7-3	ASSPYRNTEAF
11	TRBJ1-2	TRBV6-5	ASTTGGAVSYT
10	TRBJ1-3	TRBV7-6	ASSSTGDTIY
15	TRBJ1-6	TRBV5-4	ASSGWSRDTYNSPLH
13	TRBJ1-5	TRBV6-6	ASSRTGDSNQPQH
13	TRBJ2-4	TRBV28	ASSDSRGAKNIQY
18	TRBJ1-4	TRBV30	AWSAPPEAGSIATNEKLF
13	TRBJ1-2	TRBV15	ATSSPDRLMYGYT
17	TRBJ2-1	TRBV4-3	ASSQDNGREGRSYNEQF
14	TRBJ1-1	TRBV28	ASRSSGQTMNTEAF
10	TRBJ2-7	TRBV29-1	SVEGLAYEQY
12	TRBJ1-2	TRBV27	ASRDLGDYYGYT
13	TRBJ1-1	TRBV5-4	ASSLIGTANTEAF
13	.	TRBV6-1	ASSEIIGAVSEQY
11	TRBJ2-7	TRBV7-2	ASSYKSIYEQY
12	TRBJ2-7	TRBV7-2	ASSLPTRGYEQY
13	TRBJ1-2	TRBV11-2	ASSLGSVGDYGYT
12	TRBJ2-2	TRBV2	ASSSGANTGELF
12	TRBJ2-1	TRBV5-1	ASSSRTGGLGQF
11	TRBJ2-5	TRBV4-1	ASSQVGGETQY
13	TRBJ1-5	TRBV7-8	ASSPPGNANQPQH
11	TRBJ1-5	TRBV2	ASSVWANQPQH
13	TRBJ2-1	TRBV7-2	ASSLVAGGYNEQF
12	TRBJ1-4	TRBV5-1	ASSLGRVNEKLF
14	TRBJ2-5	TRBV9	ASSVASGGSGETQY
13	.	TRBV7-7	ASSPHRGISYEQY
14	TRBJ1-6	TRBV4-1	ASSQRFQGVDSPLH
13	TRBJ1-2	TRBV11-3	ASSPFQGAGYGYT
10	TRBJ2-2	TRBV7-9	ASTINTGELF
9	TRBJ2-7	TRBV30	AWRAGAEQY
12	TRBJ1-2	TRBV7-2	ASSLDKADWGYT
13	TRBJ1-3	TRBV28	ASRSGGGFGNTIY
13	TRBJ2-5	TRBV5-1	ASSFGQLHQETQY